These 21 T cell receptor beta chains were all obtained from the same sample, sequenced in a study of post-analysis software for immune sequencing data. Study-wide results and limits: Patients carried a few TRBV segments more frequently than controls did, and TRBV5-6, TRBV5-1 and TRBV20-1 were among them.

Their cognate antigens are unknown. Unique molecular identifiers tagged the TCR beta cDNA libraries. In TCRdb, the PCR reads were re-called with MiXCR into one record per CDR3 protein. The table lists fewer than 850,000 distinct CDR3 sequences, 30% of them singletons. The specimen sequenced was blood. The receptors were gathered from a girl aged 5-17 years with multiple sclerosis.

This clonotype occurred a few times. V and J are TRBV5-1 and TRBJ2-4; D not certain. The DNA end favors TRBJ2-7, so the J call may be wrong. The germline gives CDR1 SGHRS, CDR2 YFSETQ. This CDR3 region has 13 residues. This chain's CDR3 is CASSSSGLYEQYF. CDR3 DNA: TGCGCCAGCAGCTCCTCGGGCCTCTACGAGCAGTACTTC.

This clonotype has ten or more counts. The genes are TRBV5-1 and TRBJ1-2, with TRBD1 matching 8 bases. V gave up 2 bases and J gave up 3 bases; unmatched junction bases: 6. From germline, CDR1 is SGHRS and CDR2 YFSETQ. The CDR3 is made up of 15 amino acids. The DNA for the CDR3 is TGCGCCAGCAGCTTAGCAGGGGGCGTCGACTATGGCTACACCTTC. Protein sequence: CASSLAGGVDYGYTF.

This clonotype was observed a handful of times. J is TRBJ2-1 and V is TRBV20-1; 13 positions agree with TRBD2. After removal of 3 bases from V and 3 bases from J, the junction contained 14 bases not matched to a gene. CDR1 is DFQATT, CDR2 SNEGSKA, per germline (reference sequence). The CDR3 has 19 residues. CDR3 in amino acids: CSASKKRTSGSTLYNEQFF. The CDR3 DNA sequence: TGCAGTGCTAGTAAAAAGCGGACTAGCGGGAGTACCCTCTACAATGAGCAGTTCTTC.

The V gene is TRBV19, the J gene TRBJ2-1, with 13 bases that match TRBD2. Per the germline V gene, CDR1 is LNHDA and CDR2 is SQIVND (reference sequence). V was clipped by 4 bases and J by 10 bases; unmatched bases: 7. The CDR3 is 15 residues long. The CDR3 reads CASSTTSGRAREQFF. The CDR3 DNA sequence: TGTGCCAGTAGTACCACTAGCGGGAGGGCCAGGGAGCAGTTCTTC.

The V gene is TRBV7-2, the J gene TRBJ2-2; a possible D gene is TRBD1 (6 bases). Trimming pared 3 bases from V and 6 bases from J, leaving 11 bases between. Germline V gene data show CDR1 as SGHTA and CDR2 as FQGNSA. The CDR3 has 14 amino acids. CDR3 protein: CASSLGARAGELFF. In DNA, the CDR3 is TGTGCCAGCAGCTTGGGGGCGCGGGCCGGGGAGCTGTTTTTT.

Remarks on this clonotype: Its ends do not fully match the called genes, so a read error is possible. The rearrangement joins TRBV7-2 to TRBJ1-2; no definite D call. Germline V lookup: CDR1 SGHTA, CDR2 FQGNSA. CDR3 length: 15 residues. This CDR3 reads CVSSPRPVTIDGYTF. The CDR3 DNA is TGTGTCAGCAGCCCCAGACCCGTAACTATTGATGGCTACACCTTC.

CDR3: CSADLGLAGANNEQFF. DNA of the CDR3: TGCAGTGCGGACCTGGGACTAGCGGGAGCCAACAATGAGCAGTTCTTC. The J gene is TRBJ2-1, the V gene TRBV20-1, with 14 bases identical to TRBD2. This CDR3 contains 16 residues. The germline V gene has CDR1 DFQATT and CDR2 SNEGSKA (reference sequence). The trim removed 6 bases at V and 5 bases at J, leaving 9 bases unmatched.

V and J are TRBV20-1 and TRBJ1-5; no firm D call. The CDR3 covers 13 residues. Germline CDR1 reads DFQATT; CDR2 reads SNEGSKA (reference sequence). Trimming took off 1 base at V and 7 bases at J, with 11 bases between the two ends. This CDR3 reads CSARVAGSQPQHF. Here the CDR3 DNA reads TGCAGTGCTAGAGTGGCCGGCTCGCAGCCCCAGCATTTT.

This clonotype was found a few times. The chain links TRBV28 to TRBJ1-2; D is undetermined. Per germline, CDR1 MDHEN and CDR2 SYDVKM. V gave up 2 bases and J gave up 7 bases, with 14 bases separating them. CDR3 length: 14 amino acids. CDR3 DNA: TGTGCCAGCAGTTTAGGTCCGGGGAGGCTTGGCTACACCTTC. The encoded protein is CASSLGPGRLGYTF.

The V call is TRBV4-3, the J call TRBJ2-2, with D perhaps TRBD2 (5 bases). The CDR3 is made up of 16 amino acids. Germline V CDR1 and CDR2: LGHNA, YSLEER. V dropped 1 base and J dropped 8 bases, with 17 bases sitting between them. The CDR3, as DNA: TGCGCCAGCAGCCAAGCCCGTGGCCCCGGAGGAGGGGAGCTGTTTTTT. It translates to CASSQARGPGGGELFF.

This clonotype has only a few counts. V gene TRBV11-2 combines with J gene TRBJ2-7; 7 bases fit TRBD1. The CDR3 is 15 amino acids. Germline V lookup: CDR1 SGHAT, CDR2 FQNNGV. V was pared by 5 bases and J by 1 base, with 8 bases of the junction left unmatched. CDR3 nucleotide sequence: TGTGCCAGCAGCACCTCGACAGGGCTATCCTACGAGCAGTACTTC. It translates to CASSTSTGLSYEQYF.

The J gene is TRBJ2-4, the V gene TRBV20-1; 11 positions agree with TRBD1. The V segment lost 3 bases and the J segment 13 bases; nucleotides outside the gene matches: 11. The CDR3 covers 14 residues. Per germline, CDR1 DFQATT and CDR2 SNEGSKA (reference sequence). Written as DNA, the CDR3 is TGCAGTGCTAGCTCACCCGGGACAGGGGGTGAGCAGTACTTC. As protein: CSASSPGTGGEQYF.

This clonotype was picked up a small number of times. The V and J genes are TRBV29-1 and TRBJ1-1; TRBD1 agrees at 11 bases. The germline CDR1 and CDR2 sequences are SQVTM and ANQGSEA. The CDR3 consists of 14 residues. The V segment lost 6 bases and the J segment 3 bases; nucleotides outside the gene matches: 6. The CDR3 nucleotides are TGCAGCGTCCTGGGACAGGGGGTCTACACTGAAGCTTTCTTT. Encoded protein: CSVLGQGVYTEAFF.

The CDR3 reads CSARGQVSQPQHF. CDR3 DNA sequence: TGCAGTGCTAGAGGACAGGTTTCCCAGCCCCAGCATTTT. The chain links TRBV20-1 to TRBJ1-5, with a possible D match to TRBD1 (6 bases). This CDR3 contains 13 residues. Per germline, CDR1 DFQATT and CDR2 SNEGSKA (reference sequence). The V and J ends lost 1 base and 7 bases respectively, with 11 bases between them.

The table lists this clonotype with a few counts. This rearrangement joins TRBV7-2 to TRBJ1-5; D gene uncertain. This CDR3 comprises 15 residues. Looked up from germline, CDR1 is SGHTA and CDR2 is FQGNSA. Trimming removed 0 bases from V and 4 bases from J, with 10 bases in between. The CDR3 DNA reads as TGTGCCAGCAGCTTAGCCGGGCCAGTGAATCAGCCCCAGCATTTT. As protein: CASSLAGPVNQPQHF.

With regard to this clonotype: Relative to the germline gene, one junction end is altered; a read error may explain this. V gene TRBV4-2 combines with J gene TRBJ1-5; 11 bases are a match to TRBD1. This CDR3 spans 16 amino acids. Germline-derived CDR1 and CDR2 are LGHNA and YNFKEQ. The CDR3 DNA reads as TGTGCCTGCAGCCCCGGGACAGGGGGGGAGGATCAGCCCCAGCATTTT. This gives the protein CACSPGTGGEDQPQHF.

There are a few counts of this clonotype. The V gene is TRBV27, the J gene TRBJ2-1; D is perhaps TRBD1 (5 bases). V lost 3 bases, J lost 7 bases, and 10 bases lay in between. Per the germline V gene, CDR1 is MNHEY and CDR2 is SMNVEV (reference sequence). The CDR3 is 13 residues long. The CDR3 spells CASSFSAGNEQFF. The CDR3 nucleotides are TGTGCCAGCAGTTTCTCTGCAGGGAATGAGCAGTTCTTC.

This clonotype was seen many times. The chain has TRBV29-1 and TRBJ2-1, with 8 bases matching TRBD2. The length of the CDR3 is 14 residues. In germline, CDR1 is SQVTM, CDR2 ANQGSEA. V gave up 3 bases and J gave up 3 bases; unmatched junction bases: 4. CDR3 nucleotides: TGCAGCGTTGACGGGGGGGGAATCTACAATGAGCAGTTCTTC. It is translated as CSVDGGGIYNEQFF.

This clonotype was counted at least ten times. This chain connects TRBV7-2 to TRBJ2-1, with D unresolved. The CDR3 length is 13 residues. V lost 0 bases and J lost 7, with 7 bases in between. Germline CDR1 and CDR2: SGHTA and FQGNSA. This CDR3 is CASSLAYTNEQFF. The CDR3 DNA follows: TGTGCCAGCAGCTTAGCTTATACTAATGAGCAGTTCTTC. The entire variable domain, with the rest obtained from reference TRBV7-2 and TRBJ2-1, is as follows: GAGVSQSPSNKVTEKGKDVELRCDPISGHTALYWYRQSLGQGLEFLIYFQGNSAPDKSGLPSDRFSAERTGGSVSTLTIQRTQQEDSAVYLCASSLAYTNEQFFGPGTRLTVL.

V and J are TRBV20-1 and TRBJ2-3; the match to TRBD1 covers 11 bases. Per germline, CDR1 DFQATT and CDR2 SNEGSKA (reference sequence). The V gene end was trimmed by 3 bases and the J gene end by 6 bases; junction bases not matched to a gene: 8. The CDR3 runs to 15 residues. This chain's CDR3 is CSARAGTGGGDTQYF. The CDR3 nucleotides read TGCAGTGCTAGGGCCGGGACAGGGGGAGGGGATACGCAGTATTTT.

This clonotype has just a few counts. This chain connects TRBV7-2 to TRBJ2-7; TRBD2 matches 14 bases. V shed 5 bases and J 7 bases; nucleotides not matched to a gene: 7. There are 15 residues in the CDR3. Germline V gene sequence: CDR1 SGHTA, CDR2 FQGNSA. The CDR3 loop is CASSLTGLAGEEQYF. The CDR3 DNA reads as TGTGCCAGCAGCCTGACGGGACTAGCGGGAGAAGAGCAGTACTTC.